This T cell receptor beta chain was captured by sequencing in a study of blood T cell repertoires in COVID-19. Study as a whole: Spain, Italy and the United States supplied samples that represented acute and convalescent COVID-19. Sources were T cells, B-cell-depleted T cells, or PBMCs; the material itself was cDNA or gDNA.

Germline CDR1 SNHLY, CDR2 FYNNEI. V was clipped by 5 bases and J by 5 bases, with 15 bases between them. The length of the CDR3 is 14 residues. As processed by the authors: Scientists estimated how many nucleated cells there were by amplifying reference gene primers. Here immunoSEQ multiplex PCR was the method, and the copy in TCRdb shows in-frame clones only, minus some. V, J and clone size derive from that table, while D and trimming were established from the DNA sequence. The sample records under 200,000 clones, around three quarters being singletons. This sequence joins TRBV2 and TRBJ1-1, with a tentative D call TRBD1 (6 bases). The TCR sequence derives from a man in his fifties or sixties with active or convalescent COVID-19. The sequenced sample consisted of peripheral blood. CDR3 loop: CASSTGTRGTEAFF. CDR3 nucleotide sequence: TGTGCCAGCAGTACCGGGACAAGGGGGACTGAAGCTTTCTTT.